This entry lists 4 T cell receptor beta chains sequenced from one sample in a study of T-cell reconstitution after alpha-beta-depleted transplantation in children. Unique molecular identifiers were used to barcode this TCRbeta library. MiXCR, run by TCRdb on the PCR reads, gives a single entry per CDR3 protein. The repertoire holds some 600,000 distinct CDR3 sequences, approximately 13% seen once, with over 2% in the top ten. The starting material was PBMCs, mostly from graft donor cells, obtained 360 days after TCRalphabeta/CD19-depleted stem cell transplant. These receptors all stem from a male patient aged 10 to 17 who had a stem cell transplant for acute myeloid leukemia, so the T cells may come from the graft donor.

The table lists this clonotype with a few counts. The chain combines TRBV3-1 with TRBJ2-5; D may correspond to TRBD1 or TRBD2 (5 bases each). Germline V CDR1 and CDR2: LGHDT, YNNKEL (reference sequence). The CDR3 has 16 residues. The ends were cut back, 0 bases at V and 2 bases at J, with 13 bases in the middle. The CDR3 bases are TGTGCCAGCAGCCAAGAGATGAGGGGCACGCAAGAGACCCAGTACTTC. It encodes CASSQEMRGTQETQYF.

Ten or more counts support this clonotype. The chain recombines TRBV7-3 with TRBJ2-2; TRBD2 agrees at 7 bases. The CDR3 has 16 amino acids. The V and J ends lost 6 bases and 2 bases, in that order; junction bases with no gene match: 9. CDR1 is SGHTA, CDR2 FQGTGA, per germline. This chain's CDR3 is CASSLVGTTNTGELFF. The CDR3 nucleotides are TGTGCCAGCAGTTTAGTCGGGACTACTAACACCGGGGAGCTGTTTTTT.

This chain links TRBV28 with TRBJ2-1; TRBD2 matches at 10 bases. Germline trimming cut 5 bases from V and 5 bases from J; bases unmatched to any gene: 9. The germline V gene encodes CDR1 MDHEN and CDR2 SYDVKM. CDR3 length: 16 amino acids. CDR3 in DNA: TGTGCCAGCAGTCCCCACCTAGCGGGAGTGGACAATGAGCAGTTCTTC. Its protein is CASSPHLAGVDNEQFF.

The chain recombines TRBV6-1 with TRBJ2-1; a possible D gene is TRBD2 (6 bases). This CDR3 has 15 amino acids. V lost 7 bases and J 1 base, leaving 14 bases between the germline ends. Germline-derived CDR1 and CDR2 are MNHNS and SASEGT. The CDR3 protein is CASTRGISSYNEQFF. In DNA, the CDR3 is TGTGCCAGCACACGGGGGATTTCGTCCTACAATGAGCAGTTCTTC.